This T cell receptor (beta chain) was obtained from a study of cytomegalovirus exposure and HLA in healthy donors (dated by TCRdb to 2016 to 2017). With respect to the entire study: A later analysis indicated that the 90 to 150 validation repertoires were generated on the platform also employed for the approximately 700 repertoires of the first cohort. In addition to the first cohort of 666 subjects, a separate validation cohort of 100 to 150 different subjects was used. The study combined high-throughput TCR immunosequencing, statistical association of individual TCRs with disease status, and machine learning to predict cytomegalovirus infection status. The study aimed to test whether cataloging public T cell receptors could reveal signatures of past pathogen exposure. The investigation overall reported the following: In vitro tests confirmed that a few of the cytomegalovirus-associated TCR beta chains recognize cytomegalovirus antigens. Of the cluster scores, about 94% were above 0 in a later analysis, which found that TCRs clustered in the first cohort also tended to co-occur in the 120 or so validation repertoires. In both the original and validation cohorts, the classifier was reported to diagnose cytomegalovirus status with high specificity and sensitivity. A later analysis had no HLA typing for the validation cohort, so co-occurrence there was scored across all 120 or so repertoires. The authors suggested that the approach could potentially be extended to other disease states and immunological phenotypes. Across donors, most TCR sequences were observed very rarely, whereas some public TCRs were present in many individuals. In the study, some 160 TCR beta chains were listed as associated with cytomegalovirus.

Preparation of the library involved the immunoSEQ multiplex PCR assay. In the paper's pipeline: To diagnose cytomegalovirus status from the catalog of TCR beta chain sequences, a statistical classification framework was built. In TCRdb, the immuneACCESS table is reduced to in-frame sequences with V and J assigned. These tables do not hold every clone; where another copy was compared, an unresolved V gene accounts for under half, and the others remain unexplained. V and J calls and clone size are given by that table; D and trimming were obtained from the DNA. This sample lists more than 120,000 clones; about 87% were detected once. Around 10% of the sample is in the top ten clones. Concerning this clone: It has no known antigen specificity. Base quality data are lacking; no much larger clone is found one base away.

CDR1 and CDR2 are read off the germline V gene as SGHRS and YFSETQ. The cysteine opens and the phenylalanine closes a CDR3 of 12 amino acids. The only DNA kept is the CDR3, 36 bases in frame from the first base. V loses 4 bases, J loses 5 bases, and the germline ends lie 9 bases apart. The donors belonged to the validation cohort of approximately 130 subjects, which was separate from the approximately 700-subject first cohort. This clonotype originated in a man between 18 and 35 years old in good health and CMV-seropositive. The sample consisted of PBMCs. The chain couples TRBV5-1 to TRBJ2-5; the D gene is unclear. For the CDR3, the sequence is CASSPEFETQYF. The nucleotides are TGCGCCAGCAGCCCCGAGTTCGAGACCCAGTACTTC. Where the CDR3 stops, the reference TRBV5-1 and TRBJ2-5 genes take over; the full variable domain is KAGVTQTPRYLIKTRGQQVTLSCSPISGHRSVSWYQQTPGQGLQFLFEYFSETQRNKGNFPGRFSGRQFSNSRSEMNVSTLELGDSALYLCASSPEFETQYFGPGTRLLVL.